These 29 T cell receptor beta chains were all obtained from the same sample, sequenced in a study of beta chain features in type 1 diabetes. The investigators reverse transcribed all of the isolated RNA, so they sequenced expressed TCRB transcripts. Using immunoSEQ multiplex PCR, the repertoire was profiled, and TCRdb retains in-frame clones only, with some absent. The sample has 400,000 to 600,000 clones; 30% are singletons. The specimen was naive CD4+ T cells from blood. These receptors came from a man aged 18 to 30 in good health.

This clone occurred a few times. The chain recombines TRBV15 with TRBJ2-1; TRBD1 matches 10 bases. The germline V gene encodes CDR1 LNHNV and CDR2 YYDKDF (reference sequence). The V gene end was trimmed by 3 bases and the J gene end by 4 bases; junction bases not matched to a gene: 12. This CDR3 region has 18 residues. CDR3 protein: CATSSPSMGQGTYNEQFF. The CDR3 DNA reads as TGTGCCACCAGCAGTCCTTCTATGGGACAGGGGACGTACAATGAGCAGTTCTTC.

V is TRBV30 and J is TRBJ1-3, with D hard to call. V dropped 4 bases and J dropped 6 bases, with 16 bases sitting between them. This CDR3 contains 14 residues. Germline loops: CDR1 GTSNPN, CDR2 SVGIG (reference sequence). The CDR3, as DNA: TGTGCCTGGACCGGAACTAAGCAGCCAAACACCATATATTTT. Translation: CAWTGTKQPNTIYF.

A few counts support this clone. The chain is built from TRBV10-3 and TRBJ2-5; the match to TRBD2 covers 9 bases. This CDR3 region has 17 residues. Germline V gives CDR1 ENHRY, CDR2 SYGVKD. V was pared by 0 bases and J by 1 base, with 6 bases of the junction left unmatched. CDR3 DNA: TGTGCCATCAGTGAGTCGCGACTAGCGGATCGCCAAGAGACCCAGTACTTC. Its protein product is CAISESRLADRQETQYF.

The chain recombines TRBV30 with TRBJ2-3, with 11 positions matching TRBD1. The junction had 4 bases not matched to a gene; V was cut back by 2 bases and J by 3 bases. CDR1 is GTSNPN, CDR2 SVGIG, per germline (reference sequence). The CDR3 spans 15 residues. CDR3: CAWSQGTGGTDTQYF. The CDR3 DNA reads TGTGCCTGGAGTCAGGGGACAGGGGGAACAGATACGCAGTATTTT.

The chain uses TRBV6-1 and TRBJ2-7; D is possibly TRBD1 (6 bases). Trimming cost V 4 bases and J 3 bases, with 7 bases left between them. This CDR3 is built from 12 residues. Looked up from germline, CDR1 is MNHNS and CDR2 is SASEGT. The CDR3 DNA is TGTGCCAGCAGTGGACAGGTCTACGAGCAGTACTTC. It translates to CASSGQVYEQYF.

This clone has just a few counts. J is TRBJ2-5 and V is TRBV9; D is ambiguous. Trimming shortened V by 0 bases and J by 9 bases, and 12 bases separated the two germline ends. The CDR3 length is 13 residues. Germline assignment: CDR1 SGDLS and CDR2 YYNGEE. CDR3 residues: CASSVESRVPQYF. CDR3 DNA sequence: TGTGCCAGCAGCGTAGAGTCCCGAGTGCCCCAGTACTTC.

This clone came up a few times. The chain couples TRBV9 to TRBJ2-7, with D maybe TRBD2 (6 bases). The CDR3 has 16 amino acids. The germline V gene encodes CDR1 SGDLS and CDR2 YYNGEE. Trimming removed 2 bases at V and 6 bases at J, with 21 bases between. The chain's CDR3 is CASSVTDGGGTSEQYF. The CDR3 DNA sequence: TGTGCCAGCAGCGTTACGGACGGGGGAGGAACGAGCGAGCAGTACTTC.

This rearrangement joins TRBV7-9 to TRBJ2-2; TRBD1 might be the D (6 bases). Germline-derived CDR1 and CDR2 are SEHNR and FQNEAQ (reference sequence). This CDR3 is 14 amino acids long. V lost 9 bases and J 0 bases, leaving 11 bases between the germline ends. The CDR3 here is CARAGVANTGELFF. The DNA for the CDR3 is TGTGCCAGGGCAGGGGTCGCGAACACCGGGGAGCTGTTTTTT.

This clone was detected only a few times. The V and J genes are TRBV7-2 and TRBJ1-2, with TRBD1 matching 7 bases. The CDR3 runs 14 residues. The V segment lost 2 bases and the J segment 7 bases; nucleotides outside the gene matches: 7. Germline CDR1 SGHTA, CDR2 FQGNSA. CDR3 bases: TGTGCCAGCAGCTTAAGGGGACAGTCGAGTGGCTACACCTTC. It codes for CASSLRGQSSGYTF.

The J gene is TRBJ2-5, the V gene TRBV18; the D is unclear. This CDR3 is built from 15 residues. Trimming removed 3 bases from V and 5 bases from J, with 16 bases in between. Germline CDR1 and CDR2: KGHSH and LQKENI. In DNA form, the CDR3 reads TGTGCCAGCTCACCGAACATAGTCGGAGCGGAGACCCAGTACTTC. Translation: CASSPNIVGAETQYF.

V is TRBV10-3 and J is TRBJ2-5, with D unresolved. CDR3 length: 12 amino acids. Looked up from germline, CDR1 is ENHRY and CDR2 is SYGVKD. With 2 bases removed from V and 4 bases from J, the gap between germline ends came to 5 bases. The DNA of the CDR3 is TGTGCCATCAGTGAGACCGGAGAGACCCAGTACTTC. This sequence encodes CAISETGETQYF.

The CDR3 is CASSPTSGRYEQYF. The DNA of the CDR3 is TGTGCCAGCAGCCCGACTAGCGGCCGGTACGAGCAGTACTTC. This chain uses TRBV7-2 with TRBJ2-7; 9 bases match TRBD2. Germline V gene lookup returns CDR1 SGHTA and CDR2 FQGNSA. Germline trimming cut 5 bases from V and 4 bases from J; bases unmatched to any gene: 6. The length of the CDR3 is 14 residues.

The chain couples TRBV10-3 to TRBJ1-3; the D gene is possibly TRBD1 (6 bases). CDR3 length equals 13 residues. Germline CDR1 and CDR2: ENHRY and SYGVKD. Trimming took 7 bases from V and 4 from J, leaving 11 bases between them. The CDR3 DNA reads TGTGCCATCACCCTCGGACAGGGAAACACCATATATTTT. Translated: CAITLGQGNTIYF.

V gene TRBV27 combines with J gene TRBJ2-2, with TRBD2 matching over 7 bases. The trim removed 5 bases at V and 4 bases at J, leaving 4 bases unmatched. Germline loops: CDR1 MNHEY, CDR2 SMNVEV (reference sequence). This CDR3 comprises 14 residues. The CDR3 protein is CASSTTSVTGELFF. The CDR3 DNA follows: TGTGCCAGCAGTACCACTAGCGTCACCGGGGAGCTGTTTTTT.

This clone was counted between two and nine times. The gene calls are TRBV7-2 and TRBJ2-7; the D gene could be TRBD1 or TRBD2 (5 bases each). Germline loops: CDR1 SGHTA, CDR2 FQGNSA. The CDR3 spans 15 residues. V was cut by 5 bases and J by 2 bases, with 16 bases left in between. The CDR3 DNA follows: TGTGCCAGCAGCCCGGCCGGGACCGAGACCTACGAGCAGTACTTC. Translation: CASSPAGTETYEQYF.

This chain uses TRBV15 with TRBJ2-7; TRBD2 matches at 12 bases. The CDR3 spans 15 residues. V dropped 5 bases and J dropped 7; count of bases not matched to a gene: 9. The V gene's germline CDR1 is LNHNV and CDR2 YYDKDF (reference sequence). The CDR3 protein is CATSARLAGVSEQYF. The CDR3 coding sequence is TGTGCCACCAGCGCCCGACTAGCGGGAGTTTCGGAGCAGTACTTC. Filled out from reference TRBV15 and TRBJ2-7, the complete variable domain reads DAMVIQNPRYQVTQFGKPVTLSCSQTLNHNVMYWYQQKSSQAPKLLFHYYDKDFNNEADTPDNFQSRRPNTSFCFLDIRSPGLGDTAMYLCATSARLAGVSEQYFGPGTRLTVT.

The CDR3 nucleotides read TGTGCCAGCAGCTTAATTAGGGGCACAGATACGCAGTATTTT. It yields the protein CASSLIRGTDTQYF. This rearrangement joins TRBV11-2 to TRBJ2-3; D call uncertain. CDR3 length equals 14 residues. The V and J ends lost 2 bases and 1 base respectively, with 7 bases between them. CDR1 and CDR2 (germline): SGHAT, FQNNGV. The full variable domain, rest sourced from reference TRBV11-2 and TRBJ2-3, is EAGVAQSPRYKIIEKRQSVAFWCNPISGHATLYWYQQILGQGPKLLIQFQNNGVVDDSQLPKDRFSAERLKGVDSTLKIQPAKLEDSAVYLCASSLIRGTDTQYFGPGTRLTVL.

This chain joins TRBV30 and TRBJ1-3; D gene uncertain. CDR1 and CDR2 from the germline V gene are GTSNPN and SVGIG (reference sequence). Trimming removed 3 bases at V and 0 bases at J, with 3 bases between. The CDR3 is 12 amino acids. This chain's CDR3 is CAWRISGNTIYF. DNA of the CDR3: TGTGCCTGGAGGATCTCTGGAAACACCATATATTTT.

This clone was counted between two and nine times. This chain connects TRBV7-9 to TRBJ2-1, with 12 bases fitting TRBD2. Germline values: CDR1 SEHNR, CDR2 FQNEAQ (reference sequence). This CDR3 is built from 16 residues. J gave up 10 bases and V 2 bases, and 9 bases lay outside the gene matches. CDR3 bases: TGTGCCAGCAGCTTATCGGCTAGCGGGAGGGCCGGGGAGCAGTTCTTC. Encoded protein: CASSLSASGRAGEQFF.

The rearrangement uses TRBV5-4 and TRBJ2-3; 9 bases match TRBD2. Per germline, CDR1 SGHNT and CDR2 YYREEE (reference sequence). V trimming: 0 bases; J trimming: 6 bases; junction bases outside the gene matches: 11. The CDR3 runs to 17 residues. The CDR3 sequence is CASSLGRTSAKGDTQYF. CDR3 in DNA: TGTGCCAGCAGCTTGGGCAGGACTAGCGCTAAGGGGGATACGCAGTATTTT.

The chain recombines TRBV18 with TRBJ2-1, with 10 bases matching TRBD2. The CDR3 sequence is 16 residues long. V was clipped by 7 bases and J by 4 bases; unmatched bases: 10. Germline CDR1 reads KGHSH; CDR2 reads LQKENI. CDR3 residues: CASFTLAGAGYNEQFF. The CDR3 coding sequence is TGTGCCAGCTTCACCCTAGCGGGAGCTGGGTACAATGAGCAGTTCTTC.

The rearrangement joins TRBV7-9 to TRBJ2-5; TRBD2 might be the D (6 bases). This CDR3 region has 16 residues. Trimming stripped 1 base from V and 1 base from J, with 13 bases between. CDR1 is SEHNR and CDR2 is FQNEAQ in the germline V gene (reference sequence). CDR3 bases: TGTGCCAGCAGCTTAGGCCGGGGGACTCGCCAAGAGACCCAGTACTTC. This encodes CASSLGRGTRQETQYF.

The chain links TRBV12-5 to TRBJ1-1, with 9 bases fitting TRBD1. V was clipped by 0 bases and J by 6 bases; unmatched bases: 11. There are 17 residues in the CDR3. Germline V gene data show CDR1 as LGHNT and CDR2 as FRNRAP. The CDR3 sequence: CASGLVRSGTGTPEAFF. CDR3 coding DNA: TGTGCTAGTGGTTTGGTACGTTCCGGGACAGGGACACCTGAAGCTTTCTTT.

The V gene is TRBV7-2, the J gene TRBJ2-4; the D gene is possibly TRBD2 (6 bases). The CDR3 runs to 16 residues. V was shortened by 0 bases and J by 2 bases, with 11 bases between the two germline ends. Germline V gene data show CDR1 as SGHTA and CDR2 as FQGNSA. As DNA, the CDR3 is TGTGCCAGCAGCTTAGCATCGGGGGTAACCAAAAACATTCAGTACTTC. Amino acids: CASSLASGVTKNIQYF. Full variable domain (outside the CDR3, taken from reference TRBV7-2 and TRBJ2-4): GAGVSQSPSNKVTEKGKDVELRCDPISGHTALYWYRQSLGQGLEFLIYFQGNSAPDKSGLPSDRFSAERTGGSVSTLTIQRTQQEDSAVYLCASSLASGVTKNIQYFGAGTRLSVL.

This clone has a handful of counts. This rearrangement joins TRBV7-2 to TRBJ2-6; TRBD1 might be the D (5 bases). V dropped 1 base and J dropped 2 bases, with 6 bases sitting between them. This CDR3 region has 15 residues. Germline V gene lookup returns CDR1 SGHTA and CDR2 FQGNSA. The CDR3 DNA reads as TGTGCCAGCAGCTTAGAAGGGGCTGGGGCCAACGTCCTGACTTTC. It codes for CASSLEGAGANVLTF.

This clone was counted a few times. Written as DNA, the CDR3 is TGTGCCTGGAGTAGGGAGGAGACCCAGTACTTC. It yields the protein CAWSREETQYF. The rearrangement joins TRBV30 to TRBJ2-5, with D possibly being TRBD2 (5 bases). The length of the CDR3 is 11 residues. Germline values: CDR1 GTSNPN, CDR2 SVGIG (reference sequence). V was trimmed by 2 bases and J by 5 bases, leaving 6 bases between them. Together with reference TRBV30 and TRBJ2-5, the CDR3 gives the full variable domain: SQTIHQWPATLVQPVGSPLSLECTVEGTSNPNLYWYRQAAGRGLQLLFYSVGIGQISSEVPQNLSASRPQDRQFILSSKKLLLSDSGFYLCAWSREETQYFGPGTRLLVL.

This sequence joins TRBV29-1 and TRBJ1-1; TRBD1 aligns across 7 bases. J gave up 7 bases and V 6 bases, and 11 bases lay outside the gene matches. The CDR3 has 13 amino acids. The germline V gene encodes CDR1 SQVTM and CDR2 ANQGSEA. The DNA for the CDR3 is TGCAGCGTAAGTCGACAGGGCGTTAGTGAAGCTTTCTTT. It specifies CSVSRQGVSEAFF.

The DNA for the CDR3 is TGTGCCAGCAGTGAAATGCTAGCGGGAGAGACCCAGTACTTC. It encodes CASSEMLAGETQYF. The chain employs TRBV2 and TRBJ2-5; 8 nucleotides line up with TRBD2. CDR3 length equals 14 residues. Germline CDR1 is SNHLY and CDR2 is FYNNEI. The J segment lost 4 bases and the V segment lost 2 bases, leaving 3 bases of the junction unmatched.

This clone was seen a handful of times. The J gene is TRBJ2-5, the V gene TRBV18, with 13 bases fitting TRBD2. The CDR3 is 15 residues long. Per the germline V gene, CDR1 is KGHSH and CDR2 is LQKENI. V shed 6 bases, J shed 3 bases, and the junction held 4 bases outside the gene matches. The CDR3 sequence is CASSPGTSGKETQYF. The DNA of the CDR3 is TGTGCCAGCTCCCCCGGGACTAGCGGGAAAGAGACCCAGTACTTC.